Detailed here is one T cell receptor (beta chain). This PCR relied on a set of 60 Vbeta primers and 13 Jbeta primers. Clones were read by immunoSEQ multiplex PCR, and TCRdb kept only the in-frame ones, dropping some. The data contain approximately 150,000 clones, more than 60% of them singletons. These data originate in a study of cytomegalovirus exposure and HLA in healthy donors. The trim removed 2 bases at V and 2 bases at J, leaving 6 bases unmatched. Germline V gene lookup returns CDR1 SGHDT and CDR2 YYEEEE. The CDR3 extends over 15 amino acids. This TCR came from a man aged 18 to 35 in good health and CMV-seropositive. J is TRBJ2-5 and V is TRBV5-6, with 7 bases aligning to TRBD2. The sequencing input was PBMCs. In DNA form, the CDR3 reads TGTGCCAGCAGCTTCGGCCTAGCGGTACAAGAGACCCAGTACTTC. This encodes CASSFGLAVQETQYF.